This T cell receptor (beta chain) is from a study of T cells in Graves' hyperthyroidism and ophthalmopathy. Regions amplified from RNA transcripts were the TCR beta CDR3 regions. The TCR CDR3 first-round RT-PCR relied on the HTBI primer set. TCRdb passed the multiplex PCR reads through MiXCR, listing each CDR3 protein once. The table has hundreds of thousands of distinct CDR3 sequences, roughly 37% seen once; the top ten hold approximately 10%. The diagnoses drew upon clinical symptoms, serum thyroxine and TRAb, thyroid ultrasound and orbital computed tomography. Broader study findings: Separating ophthalmopathy from stable hyperthyroidism was achieved by a 13 V-J model.

Germline V gives CDR1 KGHSH, CDR2 LQKENI. The CDR3 length is 15 residues. V lost 3 bases and J lost 7; bases outside the gene matches: 8. As to this clonotype: The antigen remains undetermined.

Sequencing was carried out using blood. The TCR originated in a young man with Graves' hyperthyroidism. This chain joins TRBV18 and TRBJ1-5, with TRBD1 identical over 8 bases. CDR3 in DNA: TGTGCCAGCTCACCGGACAGGGTATCGGGGCAGCCCCAGCATTTT. This codes for CASSPDRVSGQPQHF. Full variable domain (missing parts from reference TRBV18 and TRBJ1-5): NAGVMQNPRHLVRRRGQEARLRCSPMKGHSHVYWYRQLPEEGLKFMVYLQKENIIDESGMPKERFSAEFPKEGPSILRIQQVVRGDSAAYFCASSPDRVSGQPQHFGDGTRLSIL.